This TCR beta chain was identified during a study of regulatory T cells in long-lasting Graves disease. CDR3 regions were amplified by Arm-PCR using iRepertoire HTBI primers to build TCR beta libraries. TCRdb redid the calling of the multiplex PCR reads with MiXCR, one entry per CDR3 protein. This sample has some 500,000 distinct CDR3 sequences, with approximately 12% found just once. This clonotype came up many times. Time point specified: newly diagnosed GD, antithyroid drugs for less than 3 months. The TCR library used RNA extracted from PBMCs. From an endocrinology department in Xi'an, China, came the patients. The same data also contributed to another study, on T cells in Graves' hyperthyroidism and ophthalmopathy. That paper states: Exclusions: uncontrolled infection, other autoimmune disease, pregnancy, lactation.

This sample comprised peripheral blood mononuclear cells (PBMCs), obtained at new diagnosis, from a patient treated with antithyroid drugs. This sequence was found in a man aged 25 to 40 with Graves disease.

The CDR3 bases are TGTGCCAGCAGCTACAGGACAGGGATTAATGAAAAACTGTTTTTT. Amino acid sequence: CASSYRTGINEKLFF. The chain recombines TRBV7-6 with TRBJ1-4, with 8 nucleotides matching TRBD1. Per the germline V gene, CDR1 is SGHVS and CDR2 is FNYEAQ. This CDR3 contains 15 residues. Trimming took 4 bases from V and 4 from J; bases not matched to a gene: 5.